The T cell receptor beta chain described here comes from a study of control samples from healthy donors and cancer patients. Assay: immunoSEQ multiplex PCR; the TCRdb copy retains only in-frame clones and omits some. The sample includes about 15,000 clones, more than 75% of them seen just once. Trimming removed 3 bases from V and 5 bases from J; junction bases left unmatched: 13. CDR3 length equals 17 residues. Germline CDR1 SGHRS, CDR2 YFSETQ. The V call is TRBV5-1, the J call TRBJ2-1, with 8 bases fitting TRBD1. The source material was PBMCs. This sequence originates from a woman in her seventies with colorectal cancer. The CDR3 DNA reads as TGCGCCAGCAGCTCCCCCTTGGACAGGGCGTTGGACAATGAGCAGTTCTTC. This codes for CASSSPLDRALDNEQFF. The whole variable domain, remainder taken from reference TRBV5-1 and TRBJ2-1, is KAGVTQTPRYLIKTRGQQVTLSCSPISGHRSVSWYQQTPGQGLQFLFEYFSETQRNKGNFPGRFSGRQFSNSRSEMNVSTLELGDSALYLCASSSPLDRALDNEQFFGPGTRLTVL.